This is a list of T cell receptor beta chains from one sample in a study of beta chain features in type 1 diabetes. The method was immunoSEQ multiplex PCR; TCRdb's version includes in-frame clones alone and lacks a portion of them. The sample shows some 250,000 clones, 25% to 35% of them seen only once. Sequencing input: central memory CD4+ T cells from blood. Source of these receptors: a man younger than 45 in good health. CDR3s include the opening cysteine and the closing phenylalanine or tryptophan. The order of the fields is clone size, J gene, D gene, V gene, CDR3 protein, CDR3 DNA. D genes are given only for firm matches. Clone size is shown for a subset of rows, as once, few, many or a class of expanded clone.

clone size: few; J gene: TRBJ2-1; D gene: -; V gene: TRBV6-4; CDR3 protein: CASSDVVGNEQFF; CDR3 DNA: TGTGCCAGCAGTGACGTCGTGGGGAATGAGCAGTTCTTC
clone size: few; J gene: TRBJ2-5; D gene: TRBD1; V gene: TRBV10-3; CDR3 protein: CAISPTGGETQYF; CDR3 DNA: TGTGCCATCAGTCCTACAGGGGGCGAGACCCAGTACTTC
clone size: -; J gene: TRBJ2-1; D gene: -; V gene: TRBV29-1; CDR3 protein: CSVEDRPGGGAVIEQFF; CDR3 DNA: TGCAGCGTTGAAGATCGCCCTGGAGGCGGGGCGGTTATTGAGCAGTTCTTC
clone size: -; J gene: TRBJ2-1; D gene: -; V gene: TRBV11-3; CDR3 protein: CASSLGARNEQFF; CDR3 DNA: TGTGCCAGCAGCTTAGGGGCACGCAATGAGCAGTTCTTC
clone size: medium-sized; J gene: TRBJ2-5; D gene: -; V gene: TRBV27; CDR3 protein: CASSLPLGTQYF; CDR3 DNA: TGTGCCAGCAGTTTACCCCTTGGGACCCAGTACTTC
clone size: -; J gene: TRBJ2-1; D gene: -; V gene: TRBV7-2; CDR3 protein: CASSLPSLREQFF; CDR3 DNA: TGTGCCAGCAGCTTGCCCAGCTTGCGTGAGCAGTTCTTC
clone size: many; J gene: TRBJ2-5; D gene: -; V gene: TRBV7-2; CDR3 protein: CASSFQEETQYF; CDR3 DNA: TGTGCCAGCAGCTTTCAGGAAGAGACCCAGTACTTC
clone size: -; J gene: TRBJ1-1; D gene: -; V gene: TRBV20-1; CDR3 protein: CSAFRGGEAFF; CDR3 DNA: TGCAGTGCTTTCCGAGGGGGAGAAGCTTTCTTT
clone size: -; J gene: TRBJ2-3; D gene: -; V gene: TRBV19; CDR3 protein: CASSTGTAASTDTQYF; CDR3 DNA: TGTGCCAGTAGTACCGGGACTGCGGCTAGCACAGATACGCAGTATTTT
clone size: few; J gene: TRBJ2-2; D gene: -; V gene: TRBV30; CDR3 protein: CAWSGGKGYTGELFF; CDR3 DNA: TGTGCCTGGAGTGGCGGAAAGGGCTACACCGGGGAGCTGTTTTTT
clone size: once; J gene: TRBJ1-5; D gene: -; V gene: TRBV30; CDR3 protein: CAWSVLGKGKEPQHF; CDR3 DNA: TGTGCCTGGAGTGTGTTAGGAAAGGGGAAGGAGCCCCAGCATTTT
clone size: -; J gene: TRBJ2-3; D gene: -; V gene: TRBV10-2; CDR3 protein: CASRVQITDTQYF; CDR3 DNA: TGCGCCAGCAGGGTCCAAATCACAGATACGCAGTATTTT
clone size: -; J gene: TRBJ2-7; D gene: TRBD2; V gene: TRBV30; CDR3 protein: CAWSVGLAASYEQYF; CDR3 DNA: TGTGCCTGGAGTGTTGGCCTAGCGGCCTCCTACGAGCAGTACTTC
clone size: -; J gene: TRBJ2-7; D gene: TRBD2; V gene: TRBV4-3; CDR3 protein: CASSQIAGDSYEQYF; CDR3 DNA: TGCGCCAGCAGCCAGATAGCGGGGGACTCCTACGAGCAGTACTTC
clone size: -; J gene: TRBJ1-2; D gene: -; V gene: TRBV30; CDR3 protein: CAWGADGLGNYGYTF; CDR3 DNA: TGTGCCTGGGGAGCCGACGGTCTGGGAAACTATGGCTACACCTTC